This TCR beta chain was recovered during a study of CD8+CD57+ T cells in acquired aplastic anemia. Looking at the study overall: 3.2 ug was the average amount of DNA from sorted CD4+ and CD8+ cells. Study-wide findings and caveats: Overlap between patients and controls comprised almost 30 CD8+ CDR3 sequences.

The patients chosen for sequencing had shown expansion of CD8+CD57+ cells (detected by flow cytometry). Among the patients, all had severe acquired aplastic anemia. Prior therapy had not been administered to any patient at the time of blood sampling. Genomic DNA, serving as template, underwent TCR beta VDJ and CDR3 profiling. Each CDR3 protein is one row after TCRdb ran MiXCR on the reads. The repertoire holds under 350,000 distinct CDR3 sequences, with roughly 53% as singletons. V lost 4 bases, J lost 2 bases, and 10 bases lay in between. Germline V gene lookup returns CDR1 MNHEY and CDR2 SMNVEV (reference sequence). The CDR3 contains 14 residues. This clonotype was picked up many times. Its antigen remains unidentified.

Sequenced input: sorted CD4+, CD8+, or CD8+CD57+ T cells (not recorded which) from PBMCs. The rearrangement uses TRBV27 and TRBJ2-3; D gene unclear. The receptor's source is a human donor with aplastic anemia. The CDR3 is CASSSGYLTDTQYF. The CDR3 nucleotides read TGTGCCAGCAGTTCCGGCTACCTCACAGATACGCAGTATTTT.